The entry that follows covers one T cell receptor (beta chain) sequence. The data are from a study of cytomegalovirus exposure and HLA in healthy donors. On the study more broadly: Most donors, 70% to 85% of a few hundred genotyped, fell in the Caucasian-associated ancestry cluster.

The ends lost 4 bases at V and 5 bases at J; junction bases unmatched: 2. From germline, CDR1 is SGHTS and CDR2 YDEGEE. The CDR3 extends over 14 amino acids. Unrecorded immune exposure was likely among donors, who were nominally healthy when sampled. Both 60 Vbeta primers and 13 Jbeta primers went into the PCR. Profiled with immunoSEQ multiplex PCR; TCRdb holds only in-frame clones, not every one. The sample lists 100,000 to 150,000 clones, about 74% occurring once. Sequencing was carried out using PBMCs. The chain employs TRBV5-8 and TRBJ2-3; 12 positions agree with TRBD2. This TCR came from a male donor in good health and CMV-seronegative. The CDR3 loop is CASSILAGGDTQYF. The CDR3 DNA follows: TGTGCCAGCAGCATACTAGCGGGGGGAGATACGCAGTATTTT.